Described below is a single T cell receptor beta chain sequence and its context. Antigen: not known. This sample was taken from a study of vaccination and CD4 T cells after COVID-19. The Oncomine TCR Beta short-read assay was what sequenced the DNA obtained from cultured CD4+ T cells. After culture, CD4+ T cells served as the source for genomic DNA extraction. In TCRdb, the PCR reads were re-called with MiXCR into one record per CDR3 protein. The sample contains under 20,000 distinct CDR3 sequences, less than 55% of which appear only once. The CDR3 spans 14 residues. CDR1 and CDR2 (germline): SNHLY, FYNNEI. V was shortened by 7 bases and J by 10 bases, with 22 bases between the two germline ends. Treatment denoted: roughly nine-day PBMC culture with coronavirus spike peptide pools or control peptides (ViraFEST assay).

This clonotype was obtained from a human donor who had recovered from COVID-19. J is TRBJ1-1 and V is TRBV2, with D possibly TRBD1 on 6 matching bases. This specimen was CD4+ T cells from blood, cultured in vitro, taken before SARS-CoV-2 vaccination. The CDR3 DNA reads TGTGCCAGCAAGACTCCACAGGGCAAGGTGCGAGCTTTCTTT. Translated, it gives CASKTPQGKVRAFF. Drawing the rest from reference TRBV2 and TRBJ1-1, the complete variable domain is EPEVTQTPSHQVTQMGQEVILRCVPISNHLYFYWYRQILGQKVEFLVSFYNNEISEKSEIFDDQFSVERPDGSNFTLKIRSTKLEDSAMYFCASKTPQGKVRAFFGQGTRLTVV.